The sequence of this T cell receptor (beta chain) was determined in a study of cytomegalovirus exposure and HLA in healthy donors. Profiled with immunoSEQ multiplex PCR; TCRdb holds only in-frame clones, not every one. The sample contains 210,000 or so clones, 70% to 90% of which appear only once. Germline assignment: CDR1 MNHNS and CDR2 SASEGT. The CDR3 is 14 residues long. Between the trimmed V and J ends, which lost 8 bases and 0 bases, there was a span of 11 bases. The TCR originated in a young woman in good health and CMV-seronegative. The genes are TRBV6-1 and TRBJ2-1; no firm D call. Sequenced sample: PBMCs. CDR3 sequence reads: CASREIDSYNEQFF. The CDR3 DNA reads as TGTGCCAGCCGAGAAATTGACTCCTACAATGAGCAGTTCTTC.